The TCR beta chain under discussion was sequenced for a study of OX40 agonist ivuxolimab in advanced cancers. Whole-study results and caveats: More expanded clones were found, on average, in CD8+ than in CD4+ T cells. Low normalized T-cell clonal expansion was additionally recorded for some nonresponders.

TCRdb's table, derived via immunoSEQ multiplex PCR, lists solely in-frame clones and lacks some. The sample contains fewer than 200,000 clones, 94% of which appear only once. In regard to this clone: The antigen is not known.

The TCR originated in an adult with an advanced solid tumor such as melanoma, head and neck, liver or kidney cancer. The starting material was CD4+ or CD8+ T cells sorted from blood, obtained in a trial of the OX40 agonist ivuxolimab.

CDR3 residues: CASSQGPNTEAFF. In DNA form, the CDR3 reads TGTGCCAGCAGCCAGGGCCCGAACACTGAAGCTTTCTTT. The chain combines TRBV7-9 with TRBJ1-1, with D possibly matching TRBD1 (5 bases). Looked up from germline, CDR1 is SEHNR and CDR2 is FQNEAQ (reference sequence). V lost 5 bases, J lost 1 base, and 8 bases lay in between. The CDR3 contains 13 residues.